This T cell receptor (beta chain) was found in a study of post-analysis software for immune sequencing data. Whole-study results and caveats: About five TRBV segments, including TRBV5-6, TRBV5-1 and TRBV20-1, were more frequent in patients than controls.

Unique molecular identifiers were present in the TCR beta cDNA libraries. The T cell input of roughly 0.9 to 10 million gave about half a million cDNA molecules. TCRdb ran MiXCR on the PCR reads and lists one entry per CDR3 protein. Found here are 600,000 to 750,000 distinct CDR3 sequences, 55% to 60% of them singletons; the top ten hold 11%. Germline V lookup: CDR1 SGHRS, CDR2 YFSETQ. The CDR3 contains 14 residues. V lost 1 base, J lost 2 bases, and 10 bases lay in between. Concerning this clonotype: Its cognate antigen is unknown.

This clonotype was sampled from a girl aged 2-15 years with multiple sclerosis. Sequences were obtained from blood. This chain links TRBV5-1 with TRBJ2-7; D is perhaps TRBD2 (5 bases). DNA of the CDR3: TGCGCCAGCAGCTTGAAGGAGGCGGCCTACGAGCAGTACTTC. Its translation is CASSLKEAAYEQYF.